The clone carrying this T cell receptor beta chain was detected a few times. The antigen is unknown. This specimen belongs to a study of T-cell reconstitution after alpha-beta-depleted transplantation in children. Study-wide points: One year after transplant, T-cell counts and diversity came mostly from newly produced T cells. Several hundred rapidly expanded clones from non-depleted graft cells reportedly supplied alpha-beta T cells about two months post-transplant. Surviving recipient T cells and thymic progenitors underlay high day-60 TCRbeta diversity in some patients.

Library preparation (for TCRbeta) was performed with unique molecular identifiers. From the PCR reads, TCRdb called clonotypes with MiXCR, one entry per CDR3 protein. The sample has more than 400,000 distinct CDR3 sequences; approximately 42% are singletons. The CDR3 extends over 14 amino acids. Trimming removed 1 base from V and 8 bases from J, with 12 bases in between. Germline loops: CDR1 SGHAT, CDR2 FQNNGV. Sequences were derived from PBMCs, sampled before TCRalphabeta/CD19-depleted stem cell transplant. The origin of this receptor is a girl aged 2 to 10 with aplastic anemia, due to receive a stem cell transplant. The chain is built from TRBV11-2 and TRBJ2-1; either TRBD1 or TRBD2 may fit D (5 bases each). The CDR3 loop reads CASSLGPRGYEQFF. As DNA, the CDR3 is TGTGCCAGCAGCTTAGGACCTCGGGGCTATGAGCAGTTCTTC.